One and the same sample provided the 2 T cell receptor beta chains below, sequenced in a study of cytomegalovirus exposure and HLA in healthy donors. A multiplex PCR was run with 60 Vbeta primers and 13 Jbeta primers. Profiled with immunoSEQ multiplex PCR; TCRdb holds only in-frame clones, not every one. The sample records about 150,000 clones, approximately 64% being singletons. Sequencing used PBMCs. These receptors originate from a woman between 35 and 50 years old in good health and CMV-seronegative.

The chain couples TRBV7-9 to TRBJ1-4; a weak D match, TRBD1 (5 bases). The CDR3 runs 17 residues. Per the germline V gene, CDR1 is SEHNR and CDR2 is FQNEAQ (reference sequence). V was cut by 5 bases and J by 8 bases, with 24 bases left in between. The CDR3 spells CASSRFMTIQGPEKLFF. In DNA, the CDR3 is TGTGCCAGCAGCCGATTTATGACGATCCAGGGTCCCGAAAAACTGTTTTTT.

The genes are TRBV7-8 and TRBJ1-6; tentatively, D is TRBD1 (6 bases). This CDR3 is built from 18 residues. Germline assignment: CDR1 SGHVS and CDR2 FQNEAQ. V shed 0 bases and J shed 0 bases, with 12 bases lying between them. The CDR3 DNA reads TGTGCCAGCAGCTTAGCCCGACAGGCTAGCTCCTATAATTCACCCCTCCACTTT. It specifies CASSLARQASSYNSPLHF.